The T cell receptor beta chain under discussion was sequenced for a study of regulatory T cells in long-lasting Graves disease. At least ten counts were recorded for this clonotype. Its antigen is undetermined. Construction of the TCR beta libraries employed iRepertoire HTBI primers in conjunction with Arm-PCR of CDR3 regions. Using its own MiXCR run on the multiplex PCR reads, TCRdb lists one record per CDR3 protein. The sample lists a few hundred thousand distinct CDR3 sequences; 15% were seen once. Described time point: newly diagnosed GD, antithyroid drugs for less than 3 months. Extracted RNA from PBMCs served as the source of the TCR library. The V gene's germline CDR1 is MDHEN and CDR2 SYDVKM. The CDR3 consists of 13 residues. V gave up 7 bases and J gave up 0 bases, with 7 bases separating them. Study outcomes and limitations: Persistent patients shared more public clonotypes (about 2,800) than newly diagnosed patients (approximately 1,000). The study found TRBV28, TRBJ1-2 and TRBJ2-5 favored in persistent disease.

In addition, the sample was reused for a study of T cells in Graves' hyperthyroidism and ophthalmopathy.

This clonotype was sampled from a woman in her thirties or forties with Graves disease. V and J are TRBV28 and TRBJ2-1; D unclear. The starting material was peripheral blood mononuclear cells (PBMCs), obtained at new diagnosis, from a patient treated with antithyroid drugs. The CDR3 protein is CASTLTSYNEQFF. DNA for the CDR3: TGTGCCAGCACACTCACCTCCTACAATGAGCAGTTCTTC.